The rows below give T cell receptor beta chains drawn from one sample of a study of T cells in Graves' hyperthyroidism and ophthalmopathy. From the multiplex PCR reads, TCRdb called clonotypes with MiXCR, one entry per CDR3 protein. Among around 480,000 distinct CDR3 sequences, approximately 15% were seen once, and the ten largest hold roughly 17%. The sequencing input was blood. These receptors all stem from a young woman with Graves' hyperthyroidism. The CDR3 runs from the conserved cysteine through the conserved F or W. D genes are given only for firm matches. Clone size, where shown, is once, few, many, or a class for clones that have expanded.

TGTGCCAGCAGGCCGGGGGGGGGAGCCAAAAACATTCAGTACTTC	CASRPGGGAKNIQYF	TRBV2	few	TRBD2	TRBJ2-4
TGCGCCAGCAGCCAAGGGGGACTTCAAAACATTCAGTACTTC	CASSQGGLQNIQYF	TRBV4-1	NA	NA	TRBJ2-4
TGCGCCAGCAGCTTCCTCCGGGACAACTACGAGCAGTACTTC	CASSFLRDNYEQYF	TRBV5-1	many	NA	TRBJ2-7
TGTGCCAGTGGTATATCGACAGGGGGGGTTCGGACCACTGAAGCTTTCTTT	CASGISTGGVRTTEAFF	TRBV19	NA	TRBD1	TRBJ1-1
TGTGCCAGCAGTGTCCGAGAAACTGAAGCTTTCTTT	CASSVRETEAFF	TRBV12-3/TRBV12-4	many	NA	TRBJ1-1
TGTGCCAGCAGCCAAGTAGAGACAGGGAGGAACAATGAGCAGTTCTTC	CASSQVETGRNNEQFF	TRBV3-1	many	NA	TRBJ2-1
TGTGCCAGCAGCGTATCACCTAGCGGGGGAACAGATACGCAGTATTTT	CASSVSPSGGTDTQYF	TRBV9	few	TRBD2	TRBJ2-3
TGCAGCGTCGTCCACGAACGGGGCACTGAAGCTTTCTTT	CSVVHERGTEAFF	TRBV29-1	few	NA	TRBJ1-1
TGCGCCAGCAGCCCGGGCTACACTGAAGCTTTCTTT	CASSPGYTEAFF	TRBV5-1	many	NA	TRBJ1-1
TGTGCCAGTAGTATTATCGCTAGCACAAACAATGAGCAGTTCTTC	CASSIIASTNNEQFF	TRBV19	few	NA	TRBJ2-1
TGTGCCACCAGTGGGCCGGACAGGGCCACCGGGGAGCTGTTTTTT	CATSGPDRATGELFF	TRBV24-1	NA	TRBD1	TRBJ2-2
TGTGCCAGTAGTATAGGGACAGGCCTTCATCAGCCCCAGCATTTT	CASSIGTGLHQPQHF	TRBV19	NA	TRBD1	TRBJ1-5
TGTGCCAGCAGCCAGCGCACCGGGACAACTAATGAAAAACTGTTTTTT	CASSQRTGTTNEKLFF	TRBV3-1	many	NA	TRBJ1-4
TGTGCCAGTAGTATGAACCCCTTCGGGCCTAGCGGGAGGGATTACAATGAGCAGTTCTTC	CASSMNPFGPSGRDYNEQFF	TRBV19	NA	TRBD2	TRBJ2-1
TGTGCCAGCAGTGACCCTAACATCGATGAGCAGTTCTTC	CASSDPNIDEQFF	TRBV2	many	NA	TRBJ2-1
TGTGCCAGCAAGGACAGGGCAGGCTACGAGCAGTACTTC	CASKDRAGYEQYF	TRBV2	once	TRBD1	TRBJ2-7
TGTGCCAGCAGTTATACAGCGGGAGGGGAGGACACCGGGGAGCTGTTTTTT	CASSYTAGGEDTGELFF	TRBV6-6	many	TRBD2	TRBJ2-2
TGTGCCAGCAGCCAAGAAGTGGGGGGGAGATGGCCCCAGCATTTT	CASSQEVGGRWPQHF	TRBV3-1	NA	NA	TRBJ1-5
TGTGCCAGCAGTTTAGCCGGTAGAGCCGTTGGCGAGCAGTACTTC	CASSLAGRAVGEQYF	TRBV11-2	many	NA	TRBJ2-7
TGTGCCAGTAGTGTTAACGAAAGAGGGGCGACGCAGTATTTT	CASSVNERGATQYF	TRBV19	few	NA	TRBJ2-3
TGTGCCAGCAGCGTGGGACAGTCCTACGAGCAGTACTTC	CASSVGQSYEQYF	TRBV9	many	TRBD1	TRBJ2-7
TGTGCCAGCAGCTCGGGCTCCGGCATTCAGTACTTC	CASSSGSGIQYF	TRBV5-6	few	NA	TRBJ2-4
TGTGCCAGCAGCCGTACCGGGACTAGCGGGCAAGAGACCCAGTACTTC	CASSRTGTSGQETQYF	TRBV7-6	few	TRBD2	TRBJ2-5
TGTGCCAGCAGCGCGGACAGGCGGGAAAAACTGTTTTTT	CASSADRREKLFF	TRBV7-9	many	TRBD1	TRBJ1-4
TGTGCCAGCAGTTGGGGCAGGCCACCCGAGGGGACCCAGTACTTC	CASSWGRPPEGTQYF	TRBV2	many	NA	TRBJ2-5
TGTGCCAGCATCGGGCGGAGTAGCACAGATACGCAGTATTTT	CASIGRSSTDTQYF	TRBV12-3/TRBV12-4	many	NA	TRBJ2-3
TGTGCCAGTAGCAAACTAGCGGGCCGGGGGACCGGGGAGCTGTTTTTT	CASSKLAGRGTGELFF	TRBV19	many	TRBD2	TRBJ2-2